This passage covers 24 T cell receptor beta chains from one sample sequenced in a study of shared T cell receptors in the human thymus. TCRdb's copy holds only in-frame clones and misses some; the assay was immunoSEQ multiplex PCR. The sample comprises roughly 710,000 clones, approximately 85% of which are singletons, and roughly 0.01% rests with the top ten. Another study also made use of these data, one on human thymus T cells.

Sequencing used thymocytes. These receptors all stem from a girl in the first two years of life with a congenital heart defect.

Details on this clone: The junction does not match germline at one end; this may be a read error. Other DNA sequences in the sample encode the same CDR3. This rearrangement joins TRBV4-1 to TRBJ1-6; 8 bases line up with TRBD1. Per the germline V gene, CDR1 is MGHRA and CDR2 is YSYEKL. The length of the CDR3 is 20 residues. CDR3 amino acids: CASSQIVRTGPTRGNSPLHF. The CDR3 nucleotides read TGCGCCAGCAGCCAAATCGTCAGGACAGGGCCCACCCGTGGTAATTCCCCCCTCCACTTT.

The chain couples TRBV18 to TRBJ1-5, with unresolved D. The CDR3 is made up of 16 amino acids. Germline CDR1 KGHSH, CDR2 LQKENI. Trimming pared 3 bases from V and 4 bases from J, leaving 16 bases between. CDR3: CASSPKQDSLNQPQHF. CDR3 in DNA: TGTGCCAGCTCACCCAAACAAGATTCCCTGAATCAGCCCCAGCATTTT.

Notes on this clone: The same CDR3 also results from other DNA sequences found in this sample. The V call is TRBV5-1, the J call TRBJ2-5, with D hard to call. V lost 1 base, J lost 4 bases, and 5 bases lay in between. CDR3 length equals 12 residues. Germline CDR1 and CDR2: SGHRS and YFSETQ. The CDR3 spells CASSLTGETQYF. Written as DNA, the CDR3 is TGCGCCAGCAGCTTGACGGGAGAGACCCAGTACTTC.

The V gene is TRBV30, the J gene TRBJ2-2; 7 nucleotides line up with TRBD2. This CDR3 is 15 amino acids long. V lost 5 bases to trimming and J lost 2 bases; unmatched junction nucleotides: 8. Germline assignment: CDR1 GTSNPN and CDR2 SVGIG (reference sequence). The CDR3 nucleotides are TGTGCCTGGGGGCTACTAGCGCAAAACACCGGGGAGCTGTTTTTT. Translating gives CAWGLLAQNTGELFF.

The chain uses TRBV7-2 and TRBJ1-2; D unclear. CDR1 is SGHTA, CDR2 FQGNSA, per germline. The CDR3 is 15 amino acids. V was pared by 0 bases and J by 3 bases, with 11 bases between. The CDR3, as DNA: TGTGCCAGCAGCTTAGCGCCTGGGGAGTACTATGGCTACACCTTC. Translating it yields CASSLAPGEYYGYTF.

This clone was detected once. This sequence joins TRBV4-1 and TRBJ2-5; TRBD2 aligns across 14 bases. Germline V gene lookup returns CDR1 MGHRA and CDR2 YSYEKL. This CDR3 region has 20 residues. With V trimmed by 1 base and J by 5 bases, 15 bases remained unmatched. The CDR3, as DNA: TGCGCCAGCAGCCAAGGGTCACTACCGGGACTAGCGGGGGCCCCGGAGACCCAGTACTTC. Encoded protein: CASSQGSLPGLAGAPETQYF.

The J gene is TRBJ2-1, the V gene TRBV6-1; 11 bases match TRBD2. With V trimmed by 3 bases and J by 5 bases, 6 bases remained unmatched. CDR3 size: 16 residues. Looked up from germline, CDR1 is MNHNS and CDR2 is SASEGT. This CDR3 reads CASSDLPTSGDNEQFF. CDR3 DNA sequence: TGTGCCAGCAGTGACTTACCGACTAGCGGGGACAATGAGCAGTTCTTC.

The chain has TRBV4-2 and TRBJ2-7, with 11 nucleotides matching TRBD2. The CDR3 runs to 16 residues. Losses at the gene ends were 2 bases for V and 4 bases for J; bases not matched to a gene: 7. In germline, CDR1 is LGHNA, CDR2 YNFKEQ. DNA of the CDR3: TGTGCCAGCAGCCAACCACCTAGCGGGGGGAAATACGAGCAGTACTTC. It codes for CASSQPPSGGKYEQYF.

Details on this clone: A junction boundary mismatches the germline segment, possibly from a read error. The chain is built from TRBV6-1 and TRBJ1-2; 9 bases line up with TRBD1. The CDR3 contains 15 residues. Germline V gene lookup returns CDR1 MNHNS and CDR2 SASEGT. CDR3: CAISESGTGLYGYTF. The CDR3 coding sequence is TGTGCCATCAGTGAGTCGGGGACAGGGCTTTATGGCTACACCTTC.

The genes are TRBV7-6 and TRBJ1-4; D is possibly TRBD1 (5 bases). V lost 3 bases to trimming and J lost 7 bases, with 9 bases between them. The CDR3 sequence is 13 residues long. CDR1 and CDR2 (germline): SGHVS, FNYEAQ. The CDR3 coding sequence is TGTGCCAGCAGCTTCAGGGTTTCTGAAAAACTGTTTTTT. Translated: CASSFRVSEKLFF. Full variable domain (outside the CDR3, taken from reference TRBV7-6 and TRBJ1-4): GAGVSQSPRYKVTKRGQDVALRCDPISGHVSLYWYRQALGQGPEFLTYFNYEAQQDKSGLPNDRFSAERPEGSISTLTIQRTEQRDSAMYRCASSFRVSEKLFFGSGTQLSVL.

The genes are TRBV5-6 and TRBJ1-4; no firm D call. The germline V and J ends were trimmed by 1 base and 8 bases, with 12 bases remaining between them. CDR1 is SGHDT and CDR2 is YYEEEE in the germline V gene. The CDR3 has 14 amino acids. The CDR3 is CASSLSRLTEKLFF. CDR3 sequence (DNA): TGTGCCAGCAGCTTGTCCAGGCTAACCGAAAAACTGTTTTTT.

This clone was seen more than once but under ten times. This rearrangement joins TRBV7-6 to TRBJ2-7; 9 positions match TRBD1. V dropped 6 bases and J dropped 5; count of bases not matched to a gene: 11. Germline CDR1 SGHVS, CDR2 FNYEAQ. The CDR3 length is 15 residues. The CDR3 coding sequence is TGTGCCAGCAGTTACCGGGACAGGGTCGGCCACGAGCAGTACTTC. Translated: CASSYRDRVGHEQYF.

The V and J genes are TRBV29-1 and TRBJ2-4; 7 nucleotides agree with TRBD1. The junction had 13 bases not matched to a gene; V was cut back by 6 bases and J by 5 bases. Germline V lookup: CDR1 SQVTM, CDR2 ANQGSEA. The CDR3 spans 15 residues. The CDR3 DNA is TGCAGCGTCGGGGTAATTAAGGGGGCCGAAAACATTCAGTACTTC. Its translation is CSVGVIKGAENIQYF. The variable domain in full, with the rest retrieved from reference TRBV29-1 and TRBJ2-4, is SAVISQKPSRDICQRGTSLTIQCQVDSQVTMMFWYRQQPGQSLTLIATANQGSEATYESGFVIDKFPISRPNLTFSTLTVSNMSPEDSSIYLCSVGVIKGAENIQYFGAGTRLSVL.

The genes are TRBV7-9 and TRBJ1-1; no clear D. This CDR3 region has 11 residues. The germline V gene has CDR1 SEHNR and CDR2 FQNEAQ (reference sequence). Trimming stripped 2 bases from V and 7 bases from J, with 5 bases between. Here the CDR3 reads CASSLLYEAFF. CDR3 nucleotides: TGTGCCAGCAGCTTACTGTATGAAGCTTTCTTT.

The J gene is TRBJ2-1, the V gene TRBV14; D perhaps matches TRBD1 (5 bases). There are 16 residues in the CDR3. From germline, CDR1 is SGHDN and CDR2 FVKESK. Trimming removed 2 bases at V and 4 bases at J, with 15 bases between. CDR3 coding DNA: TGTGCCAGCAGCCAATTAGGGGAAAGGTCATACAATGAGCAGTTCTTC. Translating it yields CASSQLGERSYNEQFF.

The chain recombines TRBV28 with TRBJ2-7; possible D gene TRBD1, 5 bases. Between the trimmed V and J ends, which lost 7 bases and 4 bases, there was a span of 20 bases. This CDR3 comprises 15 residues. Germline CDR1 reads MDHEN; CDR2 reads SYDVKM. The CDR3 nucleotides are TGTGCCAGCAATAATCCCCGAGACAGCCCGTACGAGCAGTACTTC. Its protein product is CASNNPRDSPYEQYF.

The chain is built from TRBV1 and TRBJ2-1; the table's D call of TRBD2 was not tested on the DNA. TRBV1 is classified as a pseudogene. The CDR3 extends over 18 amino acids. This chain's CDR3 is CTSSHTQSSRGARNEQFF. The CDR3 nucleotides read TGCACCAGCAGCCATACTCAATCTTCCCGGGGGGCCCGCAATGAGCAGTTCTTC.

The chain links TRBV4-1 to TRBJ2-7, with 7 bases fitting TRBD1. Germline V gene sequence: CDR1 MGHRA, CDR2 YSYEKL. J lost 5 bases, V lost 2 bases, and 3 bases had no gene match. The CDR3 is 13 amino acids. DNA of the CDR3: TGCGCCAGCAGCCAACTAGGGGGCCACGAGCAGTACTTC. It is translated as CASSQLGGHEQYF.

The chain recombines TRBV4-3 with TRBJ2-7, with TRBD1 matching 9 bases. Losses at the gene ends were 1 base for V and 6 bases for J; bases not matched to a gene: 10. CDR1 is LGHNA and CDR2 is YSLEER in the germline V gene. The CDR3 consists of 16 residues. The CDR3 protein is CASSQGPGQGAIEQYF. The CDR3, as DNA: TGCGCCAGCAGCCAAGGGCCGGGACAGGGCGCCATCGAGCAGTACTTC.

The CDR3: CSVHRTIYQETQYF. The CDR3 nucleotides read TGCAGCGTACATAGGACTATATACCAAGAGACCCAGTACTTC. The genes are TRBV29-1 and TRBJ2-5, with D possibly TRBD2 on 6 matching bases. There are 14 residues in the CDR3. Trimming cost V 6 bases and J 0 bases, with 14 bases left between them. Germline lookup yields CDR1 SQVTM and CDR2 ANQGSEA.

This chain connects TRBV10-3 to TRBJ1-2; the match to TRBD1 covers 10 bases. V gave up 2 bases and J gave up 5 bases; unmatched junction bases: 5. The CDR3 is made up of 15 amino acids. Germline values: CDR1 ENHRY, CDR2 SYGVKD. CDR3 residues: CAISEAWDRGYGYTF. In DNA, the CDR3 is TGTGCCATCAGTGAGGCATGGGACAGGGGTTATGGCTACACCTTC.

CDR3 nucleotide sequence: TGTGCCAGCACCGCCGGGACAGGCCAAGCCGGGGCCCAGTACTTC. Protein sequence: CASTAGTGQAGAQYF. The rearrangement uses TRBV11-2 and TRBJ2-5; 8 bases fit TRBD1. The germline V gene has CDR1 SGHAT and CDR2 FQNNGV. The CDR3 consists of 15 residues. J was trimmed by 9 bases and V by 7 bases; bases with no gene match: 16.

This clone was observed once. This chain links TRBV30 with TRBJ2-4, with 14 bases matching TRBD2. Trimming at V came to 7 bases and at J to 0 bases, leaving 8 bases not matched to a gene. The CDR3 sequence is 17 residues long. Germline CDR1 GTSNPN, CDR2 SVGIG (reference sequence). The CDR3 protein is CASLGLAGGLAKNIQYF. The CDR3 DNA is TGTGCCTCATTAGGACTAGCGGGGGGACTAGCCAAAAACATTCAGTACTTC.

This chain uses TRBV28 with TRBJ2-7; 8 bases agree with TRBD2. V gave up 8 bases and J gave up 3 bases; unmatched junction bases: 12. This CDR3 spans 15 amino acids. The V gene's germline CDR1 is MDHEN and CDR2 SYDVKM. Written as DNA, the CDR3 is TGTGCCAGCGGGACCGGGGGGGCCTTCAACTACGAGCAGTACTTC. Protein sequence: CASGTGGAFNYEQYF.